This T cell receptor beta chain was obtained from a study of blood T cell repertoires in COVID-19. Study background: Whether acute or convalescent, the COVID-19 samples came from the United States, Italy and Spain.

CDR3 size: 13 residues. The V gene end was trimmed by 0 bases and the J gene end by 8 bases; junction bases not matched to a gene: 3. CDR1 SGHNT and CDR2 YYREEE come from the germline V gene (reference sequence). This clone turned up a few times. Recruitment covered about two dozen US areas and drew participants whose ages spanned roughly 18 to 90 years. Original processing notes: From reference gene primer amplification, estimates of nucleated cell counts were derived. TCRdb's copy holds only in-frame clones and misses some; the assay was immunoSEQ multiplex PCR. V, J and clone size were drawn from that table, and D and trimming were deduced from the DNA. The sample records a few hundred thousand clones, approximately 79% being singletons.

Source material: PBMCs or T cells enriched from blood (not recorded which). V usage is TRBV5-4 and J usage is TRBJ1-2, with 8 bases aligning to TRBD1. This TCR derives from a man aged 25 to 40 with acute COVID-19. CDR3 nucleotide sequence: TGTGCCAGCAGCTTGGACAGGGGGTCCGGCTACACCTTC. Translating gives CASSLDRGSGYTF.